The 12 T cell receptor beta chains reported below all come from one sample, sequenced in a study of blood T cells in healthy people across ages. Using a J-beta primer mix together with a sample-barcoded 5' primer, a second PCR was run for roughly 7 to 11 cycles. MiXCR was run by TCRdb on the 5' RACE reads, yielding one entry per CDR3 protein. The sample holds roughly 1.5 million distinct CDR3 sequences; 35% to 45% are singletons and the top ten take 4%. Sequencing was done on a sample of blood. Receptor source: a woman between 18 and 29 years old in good health.

The chain is built from TRBV4-1 and TRBJ1-2, with 10 bases fitting TRBD1. The CDR3 is 14 amino acids. Germline lookup yields CDR1 MGHRA and CDR2 YSYEKL. V shed 4 bases, J shed 5 bases, and the junction held 4 bases outside the gene matches. CDR3 amino acids: CASSPTGGVYGYTF. CDR3 DNA: TGCGCCAGCAGCCCGACAGGGGGCGTATATGGCTACACCTTC.

The chain combines TRBV9 with TRBJ2-3; 14 nucleotides line up with TRBD2. CDR3 length equals 17 residues. Looked up from germline, CDR1 is SGDLS and CDR2 is YYNGEE. V was clipped by 0 bases and J by 3 bases; unmatched bases: 3. CDR3 in amino acids: CASSVGTSGGLTDTQYF. DNA for the CDR3: TGTGCCAGCAGCGTAGGGACTAGCGGGGGGCTAACAGATACGCAGTATTTT.

J is TRBJ2-1 and V is TRBV4-2; D gene unclear. The germline V gene has CDR1 LGHNA and CDR2 YNFKEQ. Trimming took off 0 bases at V and 7 bases at J, with 13 bases between the two ends. The CDR3 covers 15 residues. CDR3 sequence reads: CASSQERGEVNEQFF. The DNA for the CDR3 is TGTGCCAGCAGCCAAGAACGTGGTGAAGTAAATGAGCAGTTCTTC.

This clonotype showed up just a few times. The V and J genes are TRBV4-3 and TRBJ2-4; maybe TRBD1 (6 bases). Trimming stripped 0 bases from V and 3 bases from J, with 15 bases between. CDR3 length: 17 amino acids. CDR1 LGHNA and CDR2 YSLEER come from the germline V gene. Here the CDR3 DNA reads TGCGCCAGCAGCCAAGAAAGCAGGGGATATGGCAAAAACATTCAGTACTTC. Translated: CASSQESRGYGKNIQYF.

This clonotype was detected many times. The chain employs TRBV9 and TRBJ2-5, with no clear D. The J call may be in error: the DNA end matches TRBJ2-3 better. CDR3 size: 13 residues. The germline CDR1 and CDR2 sequences are SGDLS and YYNGEE. As DNA, the CDR3 is TGTGCCAGCAGCGTCGACTCCGGAGAGACGCAGTATTTT. This codes for CASSVDSGETQYF.

The rearrangement uses TRBV28 and TRBJ2-7; D is unclear. The V gene's germline CDR1 is MDHEN and CDR2 SYDVKM. Trimming stripped 2 bases from V and 12 bases from J, with 17 bases between. The CDR3 length is 13 residues. The CDR3 is CASSLHRGSLLYF. In nucleotides, the CDR3 is TGTGCCAGCAGTTTACACCGCGGTTCTTTGTTGTACTTC.

Comment on this clonotype: Relative to the germline gene, one junction end is altered; a read error may explain this. The chain carries TRBV29-1 and TRBJ1-2, with D uncertain. Germline V gives CDR1 SQVTM, CDR2 ANQGSEA. The CDR3 is made up of 12 amino acids. CDR3 sequence: CGVMTDSYGYTF. For the CDR3, the DNA is TGCGGCGTAATGACGGATTCCTATGGCTACACCTTC.

This clonotype was counted a single time. CDR3 nucleotides: TGTGCCAGCAGTTCGCTCCCGGTTAAAGCTGAAGCTTTCTTT. This gives the protein CASSSLPVKAEAFF. The chain employs TRBV28 and TRBJ1-1; D not certain. Germline V lookup: CDR1 MDHEN, CDR2 SYDVKM. Between the trimmed V and J ends, which lost 4 bases and 6 bases, there was a span of 15 bases. The CDR3 has 14 amino acids.

This chain uses TRBV2 with TRBJ1-2; D is perhaps TRBD1 (6 bases). The CDR3 contains 12 residues. Trimming cost V 7 bases and J 7 bases, with 13 bases left between them. Germline lookup yields CDR1 SNHLY and CDR2 FYNNEI. The CDR3 loop reads CASIQGGGGYTF. The CDR3 DNA reads as TGTGCCAGCATCCAAGGGGGGGGTGGCTACACCTTC. Together with reference TRBV2 and TRBJ1-2, the CDR3 gives the full variable domain: EPEVTQTPSHQVTQMGQEVILRCVPISNHLYFYWYRQILGQKVEFLVSFYNNEISEKSEIFDDQFSVERPDGSNFTLKIRSTKLEDSAMYFCASIQGGGGYTFGSGTRLTVV.

The V and J genes are TRBV4-1 and TRBJ2-5; 8 bases align to TRBD1. The DNA end is a closer match to TRBJ2-7, so the J assignment may be wrong. The CDR3 sequence is 15 residues long. The germline CDR1 and CDR2 sequences are MGHRA and YSYEKL. CDR3 bases: TGCGCCAGCAGCCAAACGGACAGGGTAACCTACGAGCAGTACTTC. It specifies CASSQTDRVTYEQYF.

The chain links TRBV7-8 to TRBJ1-6; no reliable D call. Per germline, CDR1 SGHVS and CDR2 FQNEAQ. This CDR3 spans 16 amino acids. Trimming took 5 bases from V and 4 from J, leaving 15 bases between them. The CDR3 protein is CASSTGRSSYNSPLHF. The DNA for the CDR3 is TGTGCCAGCAGCACTGGACGGTCTTCTTATAATTCACCCCTCCACTTT.

This clonotype has a handful of counts. V is TRBV25-1 and J is TRBJ2-1, with D perhaps TRBD1 or TRBD2 (5 bases each). Germline V CDR1 and CDR2: MGHDK, SYGVNS. Between the trimmed V and J ends, which lost 4 bases and 6 bases, there was a span of 13 bases. The CDR3 has 14 residues. The CDR3 sequence is CASSAPGRLNEQFF. The CDR3 DNA follows: TGTGCCAGCAGTGCCCCGGGACGGCTCAATGAGCAGTTCTTC.